These 4 T cell receptor beta chains share one sample of origin, sequenced in a study of blood T cells in healthy people across ages (dated by TCRdb to the mid-2010s). The protocol used for the library was 5' RACE. TCRdb names Illumina HiSeq 2500 as the instrument used. A second PCR of roughly 7 to 12 cycles was performed with a sample-barcoded 5' primer and a J-beta primer mix. Through fastp at Q25 and MiXCR, TCRdb rebuilt clones from the public reads, retaining in-frame beta chains. Rows with one shared CDR3 protein collapse into an entry with the most common genes and DNA. The sample yields under 1,000,000 distinct CDR3 sequences; about 47% were counted once. Jointly, the top ten make up 15% to 20% of the sample. The sequencing sample was made of blood. The source of these receptors is a man older than 75 in good health.

The sample holds a few counts of this clonotype. This chain joins TRBV4-1 and TRBJ2-7, with 10 bases lining up with TRBD2. The DNA end favors TRBJ2-5, so the J call may be wrong. Looked up from germline, CDR1 is MGHRA and CDR2 is YSYEKL. The CDR3 runs to 17 residues. CDR3 sequence reads: CASSQDQAGGPGETQYF. The CDR3 DNA follows: TGCGCCAGCAGCCAAGACCAAGCGGGAGGGCCAGGGGAGACCCAGTACTTC.

This sequence joins TRBV30 and TRBJ2-3; D unclear. The germline gives CDR1 GTSNPN, CDR2 SVGIG (reference sequence). CDR3 size: 13 residues. V was trimmed by 3 bases and J by 7 bases, leaving 14 bases between them. The chain's CDR3 is CAWSASGGHTQYF. The CDR3 bases are TGTGCCTGGAGCGCCTCGGGCGGTCATACGCAGTATTTT. Based on the CDR3 plus reference TRBV30 and TRBJ2-3, the full variable domain is SQTIHQWPATLVQPVGSPLSLECTVEGTSNPNLYWYRQAAGRGLQLLFYSVGIGQISSEVPQNLSASRPQDRQFILSSKKLLLSDSGFYLCAWSASGGHTQYFGPGTRLTVL.

V and J are TRBV11-3 and TRBJ1-1; D gene unclear. CDR3 length: 13 amino acids. CDR1 is SGHNT, CDR2 YENEEA, per germline. Trimming shortened V by 4 bases and J by 0 bases, and 6 bases separated the two germline ends. CDR3 sequence (DNA): TGTGCCAGCAGCTCCCTGATGAACACTGAAGCTTTCTTT. Translation: CASSSLMNTEAFF.

The rearrangement links TRBV19 to TRBJ2-6; possibly TRBD1 or TRBD2 for D (5 bases each). With 7 bases removed from V and 4 bases from J, the gap between germline ends came to 14 bases. Germline CDR1 reads LNHDA; CDR2 reads SQIVND (reference sequence). This CDR3 has 15 amino acids. The CDR3 spells CASMSEGRGANVLTF. In DNA, the CDR3 is TGTGCCAGTATGTCCGAGGGGAGAGGGGCCAACGTCCTGACTTTC.